This entry describes one TCR beta chain. What it binds is unknown. The CDR3 spans 16 residues. Repertoires were generated with immunoSEQ multiplex PCR, while TCRdb's copy carries only in-frame clones and drops some. The sample consists of over 30,000 clones, about 87% of them appearing once. The data originate from a study of a mutant IDH1 vaccine in newly diagnosed glioma. The overall study: Vaccinations were initiated 4-6 weeks following radiotherapy alone, or were given together with temozolomide cycles.

Time point reported: week 47, end of study. Doses consisted of 300 ug of mutant IDH1 20-mer peptide each, paired with topical imiquimod. The chain combines TRBV21-1 with TRBJ1-4. TRBV21-1 is an annotated pseudogene. The clonotype comes from a woman aged 25 to 45 with glioma. Sequenced material: PBMCs, taken from a glioma patient whose treatment included an IDH1 peptide vaccine. As DNA, the CDR3 is TGTGCCAGCAGCAAACCCTGGGAGGGGAGAAGGGAAAAACTGTTTTTT. Its protein is CASSKPWEGRREKLFF.